This T cell receptor (beta chain) was captured by sequencing in a study of T cell responses to AZD1222 COVID-19 vaccine. Study-wide points: Researchers took repertoire samples only after the peak T cell response had come.

With 4 bases clipped from V and 3 bases from J, the junction kept 7 bases outside the gene matches. CDR3 length: 17 amino acids. The germline V gene encodes CDR1 MNHNS and CDR2 SASEGT. As regards this clone: Its specificity is unknown.

Some clones are missing from TCRdb's copy, which holds only in-frame ones; the method was immunoSEQ multiplex PCR. The sample records nearly 35,000 clones, just over 85% being singletons. The V gene is TRBV6-1, the J gene TRBJ2-3; 13 bases align to TRBD2. The receptor's source is an adult who received the AZD1222 COVID-19 vaccine. This material consisted of peripheral blood, taken 28 days after the second AZD1222 dose. The CDR3 here is CASSGTSGGLGTDTQYF. The CDR3 DNA is TGTGCCAGCAGTGGGACTAGCGGGGGTCTAGGTACAGATACGCAGTATTTT.